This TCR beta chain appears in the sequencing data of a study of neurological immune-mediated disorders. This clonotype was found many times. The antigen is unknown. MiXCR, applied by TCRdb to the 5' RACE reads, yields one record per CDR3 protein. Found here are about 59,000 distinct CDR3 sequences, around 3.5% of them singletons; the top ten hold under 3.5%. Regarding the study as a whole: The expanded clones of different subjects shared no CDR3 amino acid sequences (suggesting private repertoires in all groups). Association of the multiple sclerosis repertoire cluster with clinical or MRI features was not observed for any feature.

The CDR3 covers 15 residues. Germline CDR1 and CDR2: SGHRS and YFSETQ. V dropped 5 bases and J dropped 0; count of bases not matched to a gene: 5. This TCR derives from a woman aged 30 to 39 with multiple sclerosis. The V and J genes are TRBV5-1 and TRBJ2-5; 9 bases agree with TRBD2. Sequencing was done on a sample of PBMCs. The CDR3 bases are TGCGCCAGCAGGCGCGGGGGGGCGTACCAAGAGACCCAGTACTTC. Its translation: CASRRGGAYQETQYF.